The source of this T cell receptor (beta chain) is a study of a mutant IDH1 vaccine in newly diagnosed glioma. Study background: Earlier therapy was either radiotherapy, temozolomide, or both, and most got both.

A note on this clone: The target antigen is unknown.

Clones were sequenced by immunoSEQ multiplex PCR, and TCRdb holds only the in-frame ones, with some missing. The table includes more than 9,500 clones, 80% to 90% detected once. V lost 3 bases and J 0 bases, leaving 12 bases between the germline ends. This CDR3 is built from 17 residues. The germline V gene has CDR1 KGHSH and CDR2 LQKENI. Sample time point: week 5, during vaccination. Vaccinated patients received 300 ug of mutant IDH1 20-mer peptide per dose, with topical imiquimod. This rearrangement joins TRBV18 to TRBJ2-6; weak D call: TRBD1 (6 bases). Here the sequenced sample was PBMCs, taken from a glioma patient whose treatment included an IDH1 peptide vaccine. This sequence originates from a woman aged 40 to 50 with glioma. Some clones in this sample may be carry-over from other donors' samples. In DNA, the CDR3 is TGTGCCAGCTCACCGCGGACAGTTAACTCTGGGGCCAACGTCCTGACTTTC. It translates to CASSPRTVNSGANVLTF.